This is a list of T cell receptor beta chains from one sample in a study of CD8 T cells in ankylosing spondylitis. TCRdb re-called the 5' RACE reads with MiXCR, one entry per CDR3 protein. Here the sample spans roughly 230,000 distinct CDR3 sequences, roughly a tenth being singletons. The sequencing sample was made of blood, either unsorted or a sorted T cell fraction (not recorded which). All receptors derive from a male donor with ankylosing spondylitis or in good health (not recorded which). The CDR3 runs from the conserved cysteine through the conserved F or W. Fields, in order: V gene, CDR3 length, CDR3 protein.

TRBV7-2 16 CASSFGLAGGYNEQFF
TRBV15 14 CATSRPSKGAEAFF
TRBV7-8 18 CASSSLDRVRMLYTEAFF
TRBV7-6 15 CASSLSGGVWNEQFF
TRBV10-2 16 CASRSEAQANTGELFF
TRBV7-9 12 CAGGTGGNEQFF
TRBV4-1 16 CASSDVAVIVTDTQYF
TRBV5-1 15 CASSPVTGRNTEAFF
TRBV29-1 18 CSVWEGTLDRGSLYEQYF
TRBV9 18 CASSVVGQANPNTGELFF
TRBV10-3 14 CAISDTFSGNTIYF
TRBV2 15 CASSEFRGPQETQYF
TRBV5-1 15 CASSARAGSGNTIYF
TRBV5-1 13 CASIRAPTDTQYF
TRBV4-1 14 CASSQGNLLDTQYF
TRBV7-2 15 CASSLDVVSYNEQFF
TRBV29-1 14 CSVETEGLFQEQYF
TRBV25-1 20 CASSVAASGTLGGSYNEQFF
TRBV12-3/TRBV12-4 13 CASSLTTFHEQYF
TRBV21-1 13 CATMGRGVDEQFF